This record looks at one T cell receptor beta chain sequence and its context. The data were obtained in a study of blood T cell repertoires in COVID-19. Across the whole study: The United States, Italy and Spain provided the acute and convalescent COVID-19 samples. The cDNA or gDNA used as material had been derived from T cells, B-cell-depleted T cells, or PBMCs.

In the authors' workflow: Nucleated cell counts were estimated from reference gene primer amplification. Assay used: immunoSEQ multiplex PCR; TCRdb lists only in-frame clones, some missing. The V and J calls and the clone size are those of that table, but D and trimming were determined from the DNA. The sample contains approximately 450,000 clones, about 89% of which appear only once. The CDR3 runs 13 residues. The ends lost 2 bases at V and 5 bases at J; junction bases unmatched: 4. From germline, CDR1 is GTSNPN and CDR2 SVGIG (reference sequence). The TCR comes from a woman in her twenties or thirties with acute or convalescent COVID-19. What was sequenced was peripheral blood. This chain uses TRBV30 with TRBJ2-7, with 9 positions matching TRBD1. The CDR3 protein is CAWSLDRGDEQYF. Here the CDR3 DNA reads TGTGCCTGGAGTCTCGACAGGGGGGACGAGCAGTACTTC.